This T cell receptor beta chain came from a study of T cell responses to AZD1222 COVID-19 vaccine. Regarding this clone: What it binds is not known.

Regarding the study as a whole: Within unmutated variant regions lay the reported targets of nearly half of spike-specific TCRs. Mostly white British, mostly female donors; authors suggested clonal diversity may be underestimated. Vaccine-related CD4 TCRs covered spike, predominating at 160-218 and 743-854. A rise in Spike-specific TCR breadth and depth followed two AZD1222 doses.

This CDR3 has 15 amino acids. The germline V gene has CDR1 LGHDT and CDR2 YNNKEL (reference sequence). V lost 0 bases and J lost 2, with 9 bases in between. Sequencing used immunoSEQ multiplex PCR; TCRdb keeps in-frame clones, though not all of them. This table has 130,000 or so clones, about 82% appearing once. This chain joins TRBV3-1 (or the pseudogene TRBV3-2) and TRBJ2-3; a possible D gene is TRBD1 (5 bases). This receptor was identified in an adult in good health. The input for sequencing was peripheral blood, taken on day 0 of AZD1222 vaccination. CDR3 sequence: CASSQEQVLTDTQYF. Written as DNA, the CDR3 is TGTGCCAGCAGCCAAGAACAGGTGCTCACAGATACGCAGTATTTT.